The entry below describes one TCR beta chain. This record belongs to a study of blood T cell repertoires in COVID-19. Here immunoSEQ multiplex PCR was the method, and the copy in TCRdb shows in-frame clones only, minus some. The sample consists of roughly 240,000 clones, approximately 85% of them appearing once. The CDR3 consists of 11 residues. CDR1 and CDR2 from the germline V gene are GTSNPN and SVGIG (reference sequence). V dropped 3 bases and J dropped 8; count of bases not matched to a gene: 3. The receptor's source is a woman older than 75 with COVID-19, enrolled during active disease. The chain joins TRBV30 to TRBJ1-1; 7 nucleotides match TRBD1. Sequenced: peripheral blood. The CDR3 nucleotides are TGTGCCTGGAGCGACAGGGAGGAAGCTTTCTTT. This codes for CAWSDREEAFF. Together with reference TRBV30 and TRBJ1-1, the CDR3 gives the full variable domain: SQTIHQWPATLVQPVGSPLSLECTVEGTSNPNLYWYRQAAGRGLQLLFYSVGIGQISSEVPQNLSASRPQDRQFILSSKKLLLSDSGFYLCAWSDREEAFFGQGTRLTVV.